This entry lists 27 T cell receptor beta chains sequenced from one sample in a study of cytomegalovirus exposure and HLA in healthy donors. The repertoire was sequenced with immunoSEQ multiplex PCR; TCRdb's copy has only in-frame clones and lacks some. The data hold approximately 170,000 clones, with 75% to 95% observed a single time. Sequences were obtained from PBMCs. These receptors all come from a woman between 18 and 29 years old in good health and CMV-seropositive.

The J gene is TRBJ1-2, the V gene TRBV27; D is perhaps TRBD1 (5 bases). The CDR3 totals 14 residues. Germline V gene sequence: CDR1 MNHEY, CDR2 SMNVEV (reference sequence). Deletions cut 8 bases from V and 1 base from J, with 14 bases between. CDR3 sequence reads: CASSRGGGNYGYTF. CDR3 DNA sequence: TGTGCCAGCTCTCGCGGGGGGGGTAACTATGGCTACACCTTC.

This chain links TRBV28 with TRBJ1-4, with D perhaps TRBD1 (6 bases). The CDR3 length is 14 residues. The germline V and J ends were trimmed by 5 bases and 0 bases, with 7 bases remaining between them. Germline CDR1 reads MDHEN; CDR2 reads SYDVKM. The CDR3, as DNA: TGTGCCAGCAGTCACAGGGCAACTAATGAAAAACTGTTTTTT. It is translated as CASSHRATNEKLFF.

This chain links TRBV5-1 with TRBJ2-7; 7 nucleotides align to TRBD1. CDR1 is SGHRS, CDR2 YFSETQ, per germline. Trimming removed 3 bases from V and 3 bases from J; junction bases left unmatched: 6. The CDR3 is 14 amino acids. The CDR3 loop is CASSSSAGGYEQYF. For the CDR3, the DNA is TGCGCCAGCAGCTCCTCGGCAGGGGGCTACGAGCAGTACTTC.

The chain recombines TRBV9 with TRBJ1-2, with 10 nucleotides matching TRBD1. The CDR3 extends over 15 amino acids. Germline V gives CDR1 SGDLS, CDR2 YYNGEE. The ends lost 4 bases at V and 8 bases at J; junction bases unmatched: 11. The CDR3, as DNA: TGTGCCAGCAGCCCCCGGATTGACAGGGGGCAGGGCTACACCTTC. Its translation is CASSPRIDRGQGYTF.

The chain combines TRBV4-1 with TRBJ2-2; 7 bases map to TRBD2. This CDR3 comprises 15 residues. Germline V lookup: CDR1 MGHRA, CDR2 YSYEKL. The J segment lost 7 bases and the V segment lost 3 bases, leaving 8 bases of the junction unmatched. The CDR3 reads CASSQKAGRGGELFF. CDR3 bases: TGCGCCAGCAGCCAGAAAGCGGGGAGGGGCGGGGAGCTGTTTTTT.

The J gene is TRBJ2-1, the V gene TRBV6-5; the match to TRBD1 covers 8 bases. Unmatched junction bases numbered 3, after V lost 2 bases and J lost 3 bases. Looked up from germline, CDR1 is MNHEY and CDR2 is SVGAGI. The CDR3 sequence is 15 residues long. CDR3 DNA: TGTGCCAGCAGTTACAGACAGGGGAACTACAATGAGCAGTTCTTC. Amino acid sequence: CASSYRQGNYNEQFF.

This chain uses TRBV7-2 with TRBJ2-3; TRBD1 matches at 7 bases. Germline assignment: CDR1 SGHTA and CDR2 FQGNSA. There are 14 residues in the CDR3. The junction had 4 bases not matched to a gene; V was cut back by 5 bases and J by 2 bases. CDR3 amino acids: CASSPGQFTDTQYF. CDR3 DNA: TGTGCCAGCAGCCCGGGACAGTTCACAGATACGCAGTATTTT.

The V and J genes are TRBV5-4 and TRBJ2-2; 9 bases line up with TRBD1. CDR3 length equals 16 residues. V shed 4 bases, J shed 2 bases, and the junction held 6 bases outside the gene matches. Germline lookup yields CDR1 SGHNT and CDR2 YYREEE (reference sequence). CDR3 in DNA: TGTGCCAGCAGCAAAATGGGACAGGGAAACACCGGGGAGCTGTTTTTT. This translates into CASSKMGQGNTGELFF.

CDR3 protein: CASSGGGRTKAFF. The CDR3, as DNA: TGTGCCAGCAGCGGAGGGGGCCGTACTAAAGCTTTCTTT. The rearrangement links TRBV9 to TRBJ1-1; 7 positions match TRBD1. V was clipped by 3 bases and J by 9 bases; unmatched bases: 8. This CDR3 comprises 13 residues. Germline V gene sequence: CDR1 SGDLS, CDR2 YYNGEE.

This chain uses TRBV30 with TRBJ2-3; 12 bases are shared with TRBD2. The CDR3 runs to 15 residues. The V segment lost 0 bases and the J segment 3 bases; nucleotides outside the gene matches: 1. CDR1 is GTSNPN and CDR2 is SVGIG in the germline V gene (reference sequence). This CDR3 is CAWSVTSGGTDTQYF. The CDR3 nucleotides are TGTGCCTGGAGTGTTACTAGCGGGGGGACAGATACGCAGTATTTT.

The chain links TRBV5-1 to TRBJ2-2; 14 bases match TRBD2. The CDR3 totals 17 residues. CDR1 SGHRS and CDR2 YFSETQ come from the germline V gene. Trimming at V came to 4 bases and at J to 5 bases, leaving 7 bases not matched to a gene. The CDR3, as DNA: TGCGCCAGCAGCGCGGGACTAGCGGGGGCCGGGACCGGGGAGCTGTTTTTT. This translates into CASSAGLAGAGTGELFF.

The genes are TRBV6-1 and TRBJ2-5; D may be TRBD1 (6 bases). Germline V lookup: CDR1 MNHNS, CDR2 SASEGT. The V and J ends lost 5 bases and 1 base respectively, with 8 bases between them. This CDR3 spans 13 amino acids. CDR3 nucleotides: TGTGCCAGCAGTACAGGGCTCCAAGAGACCCAGTACTTC. Its protein product is CASSTGLQETQYF.

The chain has TRBV27 and TRBJ2-7; TRBD1 agrees at 7 bases. Germline V gene lookup returns CDR1 MNHEY and CDR2 SMNVEV (reference sequence). The CDR3 runs 16 residues. Trimming removed 6 bases from V and 7 bases from J; junction bases left unmatched: 18. The CDR3 DNA follows: TGTGCCAGCAGCTCAACCCCCCCACAGGGGAGATGGGAGCAGTACTTC. Translation gives CASSSTPPQGRWEQYF.

The rearrangement uses TRBV7-2 and TRBJ2-1, with a tentative D call TRBD2 (6 bases). The CDR3 has 16 residues. Looked up from germline, CDR1 is SGHTA and CDR2 is FQGNSA. Trimming left V 5 bases short and J 8 bases short, with 22 bases between. The CDR3 region has the DNA TGTGCCAGCAGCCCTCCGGGACTCCCCCGGGACGATGAGCAGTTCTTC. Encoded protein: CASSPPGLPRDDEQFF.

The count of this clone is one. V usage is TRBV29-1 and J usage is TRBJ2-7; 7 positions match TRBD1. The germline V gene has CDR1 SQVTM and CDR2 ANQGSEA. This CDR3 is built from 12 residues. J lost 4 bases, V lost 4 bases, and 4 bases had no gene match. The CDR3 coding sequence is TGCAGCGTTGCGACAGGGAAATACGAGCAGTACTTC. This gives the protein CSVATGKYEQYF.

This chain uses TRBV30 with TRBJ2-1; 7 positions agree with TRBD2. The CDR3 has 14 amino acids. Trimming took 3 bases from V and 3 from J; bases not matched to a gene: 5. Germline-derived CDR1 and CDR2 are GTSNPN and SVGIG (reference sequence). DNA of the CDR3: TGTGCCTGGAGACTAGCGAGATACTACAATGAGCAGTTCTTC. This codes for CAWRLARYYNEQFF.

The rearrangement joins TRBV6-4 to TRBJ2-7, with D uncertain. Germline values: CDR1 MRHNA, CDR2 SNTAGT. This CDR3 region has 14 residues. V dropped 8 bases and J dropped 6 bases, with 20 bases sitting between them. As DNA, the CDR3 is TGTGCCAGCCTCCCCGGCCGAGGCGAGTGCGAGCAGTACTTC. Protein: CASLPGRGECEQYF.

This clone was observed once. This CDR3 is CASSSSPSGQRKGLENTEAFF. In DNA, the CDR3 is TGTGCCAGCAGCTCGAGCCCCTCGGGACAGAGGAAAGGCTTGGAGAACACTGAAGCTTTCTTT. The V call is TRBV13, the J call TRBJ1-1; TRBD1 matches 7 bases. V lost 4 bases and J lost 1; bases outside the gene matches: 24. Germline V lookup: CDR1 PRHDT, CDR2 FYEKMQ (reference sequence). The CDR3 spans 21 residues.

This sequence joins TRBV7-2 and TRBJ1-2; the match to TRBD1 covers 12 bases. The J segment lost 3 bases and the V segment lost 4 bases, leaving 3 bases of the junction unmatched. CDR1 is SGHTA and CDR2 is FQGNSA in the germline V gene. The CDR3 has 15 amino acids. The CDR3 loop reads CASSWGTGGDYGYTF. CDR3 bases: TGTGCCAGCAGCTGGGGGACAGGGGGCGACTATGGCTACACCTTC. Looking up the rest from reference TRBV7-2 and TRBJ1-2 gives the full variable domain: GAGVSQSPSNKVTEKGKDVELRCDPISGHTALYWYRQSLGQGLEFLIYFQGNSAPDKSGLPSDRFSAERTGGSVSTLTIQRTQQEDSAVYLCASSWGTGGDYGYTFGSGTRLTVV.

The genes are TRBV6-5 and TRBJ2-3; D gene uncertain. Trimming left V 2 bases short and J 2 bases short, with 8 bases between. The germline CDR1 and CDR2 sequences are MNHEY and SVGAGI. The CDR3 covers 14 residues. DNA of the CDR3: TGTGCCAGCAGTTACGGCCTTATCACAGATACGCAGTATTTT. It specifies CASSYGLITDTQYF.

CDR3 coding DNA: TGCAGCGCTGGGTTGGGACTAGCACAAACTAGCACAGATACGCAGTATTTT. Its translation is CSAGLGLAQTSTDTQYF. The chain combines TRBV29-1 with TRBJ2-3; TRBD2 matches 9 bases. The V and J ends lost 7 bases and 0 bases, in that order; junction bases with no gene match: 14. CDR1 and CDR2 from the germline V gene are SQVTM and ANQGSEA. The CDR3 is made up of 17 amino acids.

V and J are TRBV2 and TRBJ2-2, with a tentative D call TRBD2 (5 bases). Germline-derived CDR1 and CDR2 are SNHLY and FYNNEI. The V and J ends lost 5 bases and 3 bases respectively, with 10 bases between them. The CDR3 is made up of 14 amino acids. The CDR3 sequence is CASSFREDTGELFF. The CDR3, as DNA: TGTGCCAGCAGTTTCCGGGAAGACACCGGGGAGCTGTTTTTT. The whole variable domain, filled in from reference TRBV2 and TRBJ2-2, reads EPEVTQTPSHQVTQMGQEVILRCVPISNHLYFYWYRQILGQKVEFLVSFYNNEISEKSEIFDDQFSVERPDGSNFTLKIRSTKLEDSAMYFCASSFREDTGELFFGEGSRLTVL.

This clone was counted a single time. The J gene is TRBJ1-4, the V gene TRBV4-2; no definite D call. The ends were cut back, 1 base at V and 10 bases at J, with 13 bases in the middle. The CDR3 runs to 14 residues. Germline values: CDR1 LGHNA, CDR2 YNFKEQ. CDR3 sequence (DNA): TGTGCCAGCAGCCAAGTTGTTGAGGGAGCAAAACTGTTTTTT. It yields the protein CASSQVVEGAKLFF.

This chain uses TRBV6-1 with TRBJ2-2; maybe TRBD1 (6 bases). Trimming shortened V by 3 bases and J by 1 base, and 9 bases separated the two germline ends. The germline V gene encodes CDR1 MNHNS and CDR2 SASEGT. The CDR3 contains 15 residues. CDR3 residues: CASSDRTENTGELFF. For the CDR3, the DNA is TGTGCCAGCAGTGATAGGACAGAGAACACCGGGGAGCTGTTTTTT.

This clone appeared once. V is TRBV27 and J is TRBJ1-2; D is possibly TRBD1 (6 bases). The CDR3 loop spans 14 amino acids. From germline, CDR1 is MNHEY and CDR2 SMNVEV (reference sequence). V shed 3 bases and J shed 0 bases, with 8 bases lying between them. The CDR3 DNA is TGTGCCAGCAGTTTTGGGACACCTAACTATGGCTACACCTTC. Encoded protein: CASSFGTPNYGYTF.

V usage is TRBV6-1 and J usage is TRBJ2-7, with 10 positions matching TRBD1. The CDR3 is 14 residues long. The junction had 5 bases not matched to a gene; V was cut back by 6 bases and J by 3 bases. Germline V gene sequence: CDR1 MNHNS, CDR2 SASEGT. The CDR3 sequence is CASRRDRGNYEQYF. CDR3 sequence (DNA): TGTGCCAGCAGGCGGGACAGGGGAAACTACGAGCAGTACTTC.

The chain is built from TRBV6-5 and TRBJ2-7; no clear D. The CDR3 is 12 amino acids. Germline CDR1 MNHEY, CDR2 SVGAGI. V gave up 6 bases and J gave up 2 bases, with 8 bases separating them. Here the CDR3 DNA reads TGTGCCAGCAGCAGATACGCCTACGAGCAGTACTTC. It codes for CASSRYAYEQYF.